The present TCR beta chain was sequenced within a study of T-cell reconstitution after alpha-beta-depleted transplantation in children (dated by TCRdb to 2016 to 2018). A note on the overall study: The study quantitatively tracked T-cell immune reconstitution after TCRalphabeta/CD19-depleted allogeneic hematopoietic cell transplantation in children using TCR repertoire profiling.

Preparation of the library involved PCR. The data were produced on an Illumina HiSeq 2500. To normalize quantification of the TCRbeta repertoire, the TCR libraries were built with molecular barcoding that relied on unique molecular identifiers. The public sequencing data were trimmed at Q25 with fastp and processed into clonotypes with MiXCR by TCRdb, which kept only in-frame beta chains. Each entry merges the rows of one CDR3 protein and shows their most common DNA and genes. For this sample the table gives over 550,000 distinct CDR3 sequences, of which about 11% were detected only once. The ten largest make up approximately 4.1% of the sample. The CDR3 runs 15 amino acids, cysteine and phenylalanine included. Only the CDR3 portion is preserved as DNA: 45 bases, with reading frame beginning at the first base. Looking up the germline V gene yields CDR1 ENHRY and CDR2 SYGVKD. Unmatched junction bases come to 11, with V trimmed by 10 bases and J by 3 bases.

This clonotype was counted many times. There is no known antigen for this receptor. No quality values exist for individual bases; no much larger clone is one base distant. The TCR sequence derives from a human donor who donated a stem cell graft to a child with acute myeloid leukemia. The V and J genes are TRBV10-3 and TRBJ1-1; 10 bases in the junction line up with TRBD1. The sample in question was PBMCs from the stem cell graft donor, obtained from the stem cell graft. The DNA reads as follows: TGTGCCACCACCCTAGGACAGGGGGATGACACTGAAGCTTTCTTT. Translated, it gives CATTLGQGDDTEAFF.